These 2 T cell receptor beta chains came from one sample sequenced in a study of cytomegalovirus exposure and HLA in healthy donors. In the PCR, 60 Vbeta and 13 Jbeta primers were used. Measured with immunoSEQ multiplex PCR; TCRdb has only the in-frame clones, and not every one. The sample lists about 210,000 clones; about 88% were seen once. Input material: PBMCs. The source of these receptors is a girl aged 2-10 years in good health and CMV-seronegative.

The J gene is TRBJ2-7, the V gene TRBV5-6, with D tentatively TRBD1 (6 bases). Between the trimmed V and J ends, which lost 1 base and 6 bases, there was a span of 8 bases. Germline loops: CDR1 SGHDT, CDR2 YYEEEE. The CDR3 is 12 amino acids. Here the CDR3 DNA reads TGTGCCAGCAGCTTGTACAGGGCCGAGCAGTACTTC. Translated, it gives CASSLYRAEQYF.

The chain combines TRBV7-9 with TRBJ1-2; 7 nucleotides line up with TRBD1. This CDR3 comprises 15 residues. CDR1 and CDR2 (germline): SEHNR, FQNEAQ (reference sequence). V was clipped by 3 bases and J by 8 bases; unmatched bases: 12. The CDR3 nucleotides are TGTGCCAGCAGCTTCCAGCCGGGACAGACTTACGGCTACACCTTC. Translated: CASSFQPGQTYGYTF. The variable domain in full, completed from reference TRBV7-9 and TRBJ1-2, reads DTGVSQNPRHKITKRGQNVTFRCDPISEHNRLYWYRQTLGQGPEFLTYFQNEAQLEKSRLLSDRFSAERPKGSFSTLEIQRTEQGDSAMYLCASSFQPGQTYGYTFGSGTRLTVV.